These T cell receptor beta chains were read from a single sample in a study of human T cells and chemical hapten exposure. TCRdb called the RACE reads again in MiXCR, with one record for every CDR3 protein. The table has roughly 81,000 distinct CDR3 sequences, 8.5% seen once; the top ten hold approximately 2.4%. This specimen was whole blood, taken in connection with sensitization to the hapten diphenylcyclopropenone (DPC). The receptors derive from a man aged 40-49 years with alopecia areata. Some clones in this sample may be carry-over from other donors' samples. Both conserved end residues are part of each CDR3. The order of the fields is D gene, V gene, clone size, J gene, CDR3 protein, CDR3 DNA. D genes are given only for firm matches. Some rows mark clone size as missing; the rest say once, few, many or name a class of expanded clone.

D gene: TRBD1; V gene: TRBV6-2/TRBV6-3; clone size: .; J gene: TRBJ2-5; CDR3 protein: CASSQDAGGRETQYF; CDR3 DNA: TGTGCCAGCAGCCAGGATGCAGGGGGTCGAGAGACCCAGTACTTC
D gene: .; V gene: TRBV6-1; clone size: few; J gene: TRBJ2-3; CDR3 protein: CASSDRDTQYF; CDR3 DNA: TGTGCCAGCAGTGACCGAGATACGCAGTATTTT
D gene: TRBD2; V gene: TRBV6-6; clone size: .; J gene: TRBJ2-6; CDR3 protein: CASSSLTSGRGRSGANVLTF; CDR3 DNA: TGTGCCAGCAGTTCCCTGACTAGCGGGAGGGGTCGCTCTGGGGCCAACGTCCTGACTTTC
D gene: .; V gene: TRBV5-6; clone size: .; J gene: TRBJ2-1; CDR3 protein: CASSTGFIEQFF; CDR3 DNA: TGTGCCAGCAGTACCGGGTTTATTGAGCAGTTCTTC
D gene: TRBD1; V gene: TRBV7-8; clone size: .; J gene: TRBJ1-2; CDR3 protein: CASSPGASRDRVHYGYTF; CDR3 DNA: TGTGCCAGCAGCCCGGGTGCCTCCCGGGACAGGGTTCACTATGGCTACACCTTC
D gene: TRBD2; V gene: TRBV7-7; clone size: .; J gene: TRBJ2-3; CDR3 protein: CASSPAAGATQYF; CDR3 DNA: TGTGCTAGCAGCCCCGCGGCGGGAGCTACGCAGTATTTT
D gene: TRBD1; V gene: TRBV2; clone size: many; J gene: TRBJ1-5; CDR3 protein: CASQGTGDQPQHF; CDR3 DNA: TGTGCCAGCCAGGGGACAGGGGATCAGCCCCAGCATTTT
D gene: .; V gene: TRBV29-1; clone size: many; J gene: TRBJ2-5; CDR3 protein: CSVEDPGETQYF; CDR3 DNA: TGCAGCGTTGAAGACCCAGGGGAGACCCAGTACTTC
D gene: TRBD2; V gene: TRBV5-6; clone size: many; J gene: TRBJ2-3; CDR3 protein: CASSLLAGGTDTQYF; CDR3 DNA: TGTGCCAGCAGCTTGCTAGCGGGAGGTACAGATACGCAGTATTTT
D gene: .; V gene: TRBV30; clone size: .; J gene: TRBJ2-7; CDR3 protein: CAWTMQGLKGEQYF; CDR3 DNA: TGTGCCTGGACCATGCAGGGGTTGAAGGGCGAGCAGTACTTC
D gene: TRBD2; V gene: TRBV6-2/TRBV6-3; clone size: .; J gene: TRBJ2-7; CDR3 protein: CASSYSLGSGTYEQYF; CDR3 DNA: TGTGCCAGCAGTTACTCGTTAGGGAGCGGGACCTACGAGCAGTACTTC
D gene: .; V gene: TRBV7-3; clone size: many; J gene: TRBJ1-4; CDR3 protein: CASSPGPGEKLFF; CDR3 DNA: TGTGCCAGCAGCCCCGGACCGGGTGAAAAACTGTTTTTT
D gene: .; V gene: TRBV25-1; clone size: .; J gene: TRBJ2-5; CDR3 protein: CASSERPGGGETQYF; CDR3 DNA: TGTGCCAGCAGTGAACGGCCAGGCGGCGGAGAGACCCAGTACTTC
D gene: TRBD1; V gene: TRBV29-1; clone size: few; J gene: TRBJ1-5; CDR3 protein: CSVRQGNQPQHF; CDR3 DNA: TGCAGCGTTCGACAGGGAAATCAGCCCCAGCATTTT
D gene: .; V gene: TRBV29-1; clone size: many; J gene: TRBJ1-1; CDR3 protein: CSLTGGGNTEAFF; CDR3 DNA: TGCAGTTTGACGGGGGGCGGGAACACTGAAGCTTTCTTT
D gene: .; V gene: TRBV10-2; clone size: few; J gene: TRBJ1-3; CDR3 protein: CASSGASGNTIYF; CDR3 DNA: TGCGCCAGCAGTGGGGCCTCTGGAAACACCATATATTTT
D gene: TRBD1; V gene: TRBV28; clone size: .; J gene: TRBJ1-3; CDR3 protein: CASWDSSSGNTIYF; CDR3 DNA: TGTGCCAGTTGGGACAGCTCCTCTGGAAACACCATATATTTT
D gene: .; V gene: TRBV29-1; clone size: many; J gene: TRBJ1-1; CDR3 protein: CSVDGPDEAFF; CDR3 DNA: TGCAGCGTTGATGGGCCAGATGAAGCTTTCTTT
D gene: .; V gene: TRBV3-1; clone size: many; J gene: TRBJ2-5; CDR3 protein: CASSQDQWGETQYF; CDR3 DNA: TGTGCCAGCAGCCAAGATCAGTGGGGAGAGACCCAGTACTTC
D gene: .; V gene: TRBV6-1; clone size: few; J gene: TRBJ1-1; CDR3 protein: CASSATVF; CDR3 DNA: TGTGCCAGCAGCGCGACCGTTTTT
D gene: TRBD1; V gene: TRBV10-3; clone size: .; J gene: TRBJ2-1; CDR3 protein: CAIRTGQGLEEQFF; CDR3 DNA: TGTGCCATCAGGACGGGACAGGGGCTTGAGGAGCAGTTCTTC
D gene: TRBD2; V gene: TRBV2; clone size: many; J gene: TRBJ2-3; CDR3 protein: CASSSRVAGVTDTQYF; CDR3 DNA: TGTGCCAGCAGTTCCAGGGTGGCGGGGGTCACAGATACGCAGTATTTT
D gene: .; V gene: TRBV7-8; clone size: .; J gene: TRBJ1-1; CDR3 protein: CASSWRTSNTEAFF; CDR3 DNA: TGTGCCAGCAGCTGGCGTACATCGAACACTGAAGCTTTCTTT
D gene: .; V gene: TRBV6-5; clone size: .; J gene: TRBJ2-5; CDR3 protein: CASSSGDQETQYF; CDR3 DNA: TGTGCCAGCAGCTCAGGGGACCAAGAGACCCAGTACTTC
D gene: .; V gene: TRBV29-1; clone size: .; J gene: TRBJ2-6; CDR3 protein: CSVGFSGANVLTF; CDR3 DNA: TGCAGCGTTGGATTCTCTGGGGCCAACGTCCTGACTTTC
D gene: TRBD2; V gene: TRBV7-2; clone size: .; J gene: TRBJ2-3; CDR3 protein: CASSTRTSRTDTQYF; CDR3 DNA: TGTGCCAGCAGCACCCGGACTAGCAGAACAGATACGCAGTATTTT
D gene: TRBD2; V gene: TRBV29-1; clone size: many; J gene: TRBJ2-3; CDR3 protein: CSVATSGSTDTQYF; CDR3 DNA: TGCAGCGTGGCTACTAGCGGGAGCACAGATACGCAGTATTTT
D gene: .; V gene: TRBV6-2/TRBV6-3; clone size: many; J gene: TRBJ1-6; CDR3 protein: CASSSPGSNSPLHF; CDR3 DNA: TGTGCCAGCAGTTCTCCGGGGAGTAATTCACCCCTCCACTTT
D gene: .; V gene: TRBV11-2; clone size: few; J gene: TRBJ2-3; CDR3 protein: CASSPRGSGFETDTQYF; CDR3 DNA: TGTGCCAGCAGCCCTAGGGGGTCGGGGTTTGAAACAGATACGCAGTATTTT
D gene: .; V gene: TRBV18; clone size: .; J gene: TRBJ1-1; CDR3 protein: CASCESYQDTEAFF; CDR3 DNA: TGTGCCAGCTGCGAAAGCTACCAAGACACTGAAGCTTTCTTT
D gene: TRBD2; V gene: TRBV20-1; clone size: many; J gene: TRBJ2-1; CDR3 protein: CSAYASAGGSEQFF; CDR3 DNA: TGCAGTGCCTATGCTTCCGCGGGAGGGAGTGAGCAGTTCTTC
D gene: .; V gene: TRBV12-3/TRBV12-4; clone size: many; J gene: TRBJ1-5; CDR3 protein: CASSLLNSQPQHF; CDR3 DNA: TGTGCCAGCAGTTTACTTAATAGTCAGCCCCAGCATTTT
D gene: .; V gene: TRBV27; clone size: few; J gene: TRBJ2-7; CDR3 protein: CASSYRHSSYEQYF; CDR3 DNA: TGTGCCAGCAGTTATCGGCACAGCTCCTACGAGCAGTACTTC
D gene: .; V gene: TRBV20-1; clone size: many; J gene: TRBJ1-4; CDR3 protein: CSAWGRTNEKLFF; CDR3 DNA: TGCAGTGCTTGGGGGAGGACTAATGAAAAACTGTTTTTT
D gene: .; V gene: TRBV12-3/TRBV12-4; clone size: many; J gene: TRBJ1-5; CDR3 protein: CASSLSGGVNQPQHF; CDR3 DNA: TGTGCCAGCAGTTTAAGCGGCGGGGTGAATCAGCCCCAGCATTTT
D gene: .; V gene: TRBV4-1; clone size: .; J gene: TRBJ1-3; CDR3 protein: CASSRPRAGNSGNTIYF; CDR3 DNA: TGCGCCAGCAGCCGCCCGCGGGCAGGCAACTCTGGAAACACCATATATTTT
D gene: TRBD2; V gene: TRBV11-3; clone size: few; J gene: TRBJ2-3; CDR3 protein: CASSPGLAGASFHTDTQYF; CDR3 DNA: TGTGCCAGCAGCCCGGGACTAGCGGGAGCCTCCTTCCACACAGATACGCAGTATTTT
D gene: TRBD2; V gene: TRBV5-5; clone size: few; J gene: TRBJ2-5; CDR3 protein: CASSYGLAGQETQYF; CDR3 DNA: TGTGCCAGCAGCTATGGACTAGCGGGTCAAGAGACCCAGTACTTC
D gene: .; V gene: TRBV9; clone size: many; J gene: TRBJ2-7; CDR3 protein: CASSVTRDIIAEQYF; CDR3 DNA: TGTGCCAGCAGCGTAACACGGGACATAATCGCCGAGCAGTACTTC
D gene: .; V gene: TRBV12-3/TRBV12-4; clone size: few; J gene: TRBJ1-3; CDR3 protein: CASSLSAALSNTIYF; CDR3 DNA: TGTGCCAGCAGCCTCTCCGCGGCCCTCTCAAACACCATATATTTT
D gene: .; V gene: TRBV5-1; clone size: few; J gene: TRBJ1-2; CDR3 protein: CASRILRFGNYGYTF; CDR3 DNA: TGCGCCAGCAGAATATTACGGTTCGGCAACTATGGCTACACCTTC
D gene: .; V gene: TRBV12-3/TRBV12-4; clone size: few; J gene: TRBJ1-1; CDR3 protein: CASSLRSGNTEAFF; CDR3 DNA: TGTGCCAGCAGTTTAAGGTCAGGGAACACTGAAGCTTTCTTT
D gene: TRBD2; V gene: TRBV5-5; clone size: few; J gene: TRBJ2-5; CDR3 protein: CASSLGLAAGISATGTQYF; CDR3 DNA: TGTGCCAGCAGCTTAGGACTAGCGGCAGGGATATCGGCCACAGGGACCCAGTACTTC
D gene: .; V gene: TRBV20-1; clone size: many; J gene: TRBJ1-2; CDR3 protein: CSAPPHAEGFLYYGYTF; CDR3 DNA: TGCAGTGCCCCGCCCCACGCTGAAGGGTTTCTATATTATGGCTACACCTTC
D gene: .; V gene: TRBV20-1; clone size: few; J gene: TRBJ2-7; CDR3 protein: CSARETGSTYEQYF; CDR3 DNA: TGCAGTGCTAGAGAAACAGGCTCTACCTACGAGCAGTACTTC